Only one count was recorded for the clone carrying this T cell receptor beta chain. Authors' methods: The authors estimated nucleated cell counts from reference gene primer amplification. Clones were read by immunoSEQ multiplex PCR, and TCRdb kept only the in-frame ones, dropping some. V, J and clone size are those of that table, while D and trimming were read from the DNA. The sample lists some 97,000 clones, roughly 88% seen once, with under 5.5% in the top ten. This sample is drawn from a study of blood T cell repertoires in COVID-19. Across the study: The study drew acute and convalescent COVID-19 samples from the United States, Italy and Spain. Sample material is recorded as cDNA or gDNA derived from T cells, B-cell-depleted T cells, or PBMCs.

The sequence derives from a human donor in a cohort sampled during active COVID-19. The source material was peripheral blood.

In DNA, the CDR3 is TGTGCCAGCAGCTTAGAGGCGGGACGGTCTAACTATGGCTACACCTTC. It specifies CASSLEAGRSNYGYTF. The chain recombines TRBV7-2 with TRBJ1-2; tentative D call: TRBD1 (5 bases). The CDR3 consists of 16 residues. Per the germline V gene, CDR1 is SGHTA and CDR2 is FQGNSA. Trimming took 1 base from V and 0 from J, leaving 12 bases between them.